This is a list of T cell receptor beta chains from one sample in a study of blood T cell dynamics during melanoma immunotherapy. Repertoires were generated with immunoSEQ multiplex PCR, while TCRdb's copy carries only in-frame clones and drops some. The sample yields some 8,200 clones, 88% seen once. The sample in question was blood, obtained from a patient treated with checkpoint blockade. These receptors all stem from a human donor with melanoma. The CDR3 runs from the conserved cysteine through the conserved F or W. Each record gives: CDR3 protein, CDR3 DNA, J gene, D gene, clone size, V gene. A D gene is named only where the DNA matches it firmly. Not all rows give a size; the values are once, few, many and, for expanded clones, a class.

CDR3: CASSEPDRKRHGYTF
DNA: TGTGCCAGCAGTGAACCGGACAGGAAGAGACATGGCTACACCTTC
J: TRBJ1-2
D: TRBD1
size: .
V: TRBV6-1

CDR3: CASSDLAGRYEQYF
DNA: TGTGCCAGCAGTGACCTAGCGGGGAGATACGAGCAGTACTTC
J: TRBJ2-7
D: TRBD2
size: .
V: TRBV25-1

CDR3: CSVESGYTF
DNA: TGCAGCGTTGAGTCCGGGTACACCTTC
J: TRBJ1-2
D: .
size: .
V: TRBV29-1

CDR3: CASRFRGTEAFF
DNA: TGTGCCAGCAGATTCCGAGGGACGGAAGCTTTCTTT
J: TRBJ1-1
D: .
size: .
V: TRBV6-5

CDR3: CASSPIAGNSNQPQHF
DNA: TGTGCCAGCTCACCAATAGCAGGGAATAGCAATCAGCCCCAGCATTTT
J: TRBJ1-5
D: .
size: few
V: TRBV18

CDR3: CASSQDRQTGEAFF
DNA: TGTGCCAGCAGCCAAGATCGACAGACAGGTGAAGCTTTCTTT
J: TRBJ1-1
D: .
size: .
V: TRBV14

CDR3: CASSERIGSPGETQYF
DNA: TGTGCCAGCAGCGAAAGGATTGGGAGCCCAGGGGAGACCCAGTACTTC
J: TRBJ2-5
D: .
size: .
V: TRBV14

CDR3: CAISEWDNSPLHF
DNA: TGTGCCATCAGTGAGTGGGATAATTCACCCCTCCACTTT
J: TRBJ1-6
D: .
size: .
V: TRBV10-3

CDR3: CASSFPRAQRGNTGELFF
DNA: TGTGCCAGCAGCTTCCCTCGTGCGCAGCGGGGAAACACCGGGGAGCTGTTTTTT
J: TRBJ2-2
D: TRBD2
size: .
V: TRBV7-9

CDR3: CASSPFREQYF
DNA: TGTGCCAGCAGCCCTTTCCGGGAGCAGTACTTC
J: TRBJ2-7
D: .
size: .
V: TRBV7-9

CDR3: CASSSGTGSQPQHF
DNA: TGTGCCAGCAGTTCAGGGACAGGGAGTCAGCCCCAGCATTTT
J: TRBJ1-5
D: TRBD1
size: .
V: TRBV28

CDR3: CASSSGTTLVQPQHF
DNA: TGTGCCAGCAGCTCCGGGACGACCCTCGTACAGCCCCAGCATTTT
J: TRBJ1-5
D: .
size: .
V: TRBV7-9

CDR3: CASTEYPGPGNTIYF
DNA: TGCGCCAGCACTGAATACCCTGGGCCTGGAAACACCATATATTTT
J: TRBJ1-3
D: .
size: .
V: TRBV5-1

CDR3: CASSGQYF
DNA: TGTGCCAGCAGCGGGCAGTACTTC
J: TRBJ2-7
D: .
size: .
V: TRBV6-1

CDR3: CASSALGGASNQPQHF
DNA: TGTGCCAGCAGCGCCTTAGGGGGCGCGAGCAATCAGCCCCAGCATTTT
J: TRBJ1-5
D: TRBD1
size: .
V: TRBV5-6

CDR3: CAWREPRLPRSSPLHF
DNA: TGTGCCTGGAGGGAGCCCCGGCTACCGAGGAGTTCACCCCTCCACTTT
J: TRBJ1-6
D: .
size: .
V: TRBV30

CDR3: CASSRPAGTGGDEQYF
DNA: TGTGCCAGCTCTCGCCCTGCTGGGACAGGGGGCGACGAGCAGTACTTC
J: TRBJ2-7
D: TRBD1
size: .
V: TRBV18

CDR3: CASSQQPYYEQYF
DNA: TGTGCCAGCAGCCAGCAACCCTACTACGAGCAGTACTTC
J: TRBJ2-7
D: .
size: once
V: TRBV14

CDR3: CASSSTGTSYEQYF
DNA: TGTGCCAGCAGCTCGACAGGGACCTCCTACGAGCAGTACTTC
J: TRBJ2-7
D: TRBD1
size: .
V: TRBV7-9

CDR3: CASSPLTSGGPNTDTQYF
DNA: TGTGCCAGCAGCCCGCTGACTAGCGGGGGGCCCAACACAGATACGCAGTATTTT
J: TRBJ2-3
D: TRBD2
size: .
V: TRBV28

CDR3: CATSRGLVNQPQHF
DNA: TGTGCCACCAGCAGAGGACTCGTCAATCAGCCCCAGCATTTT
J: TRBJ1-5
D: .
size: .
V: TRBV15

CDR3: CAWSVLVDRQYF
DNA: TGTGCCTGGAGTGTACTTGTGGATCGACAGTACTTC
J: TRBJ2-7
D: .
size: .
V: TRBV30

CDR3: CASSYRTGGFGQYF
DNA: TGTGCCAGCAGTTATCGGACAGGGGGTTTTGGGCAGTACTTC
J: TRBJ2-7
D: TRBD1
size: .
V: TRBV6-5

CDR3: CAISVGESGEQYF
DNA: TGTGCCATCAGTGTTGGGGAATCCGGCGAGCAGTACTTC
J: TRBJ2-7
D: .
size: once
V: TRBV10-3

CDR3: CASSFTGGIYEQYF
DNA: TGTGCCAGCAGCTTTACAGGGGGCATCTACGAGCAGTACTTC
J: TRBJ2-7
D: TRBD1
size: .
V: TRBV7-9

CDR3: CASSGQGNTEAFF
DNA: TGTGCCAGCAGTGGGCAGGGGAACACTGAAGCTTTCTTT
J: TRBJ1-1
D: .
size: .
V: TRBV2

CDR3: CASSQGEDQPQHF
DNA: TGTGCCAGCAGCCAAGGCGAGGATCAGCCCCAGCATTTT
J: TRBJ1-5
D: .
size: once
V: TRBV4-2

CDR3: CASSLGAEQETQYF
DNA: TGTGCCAGCAGCTTAGGAGCAGAGCAAGAGACCCAGTACTTC
J: TRBJ2-5
D: .
size: .
V: TRBV7-2

CDR3: CASSSVLSGELFF
DNA: TGTGCCAGCAGCTCTGTTTTAAGCGGGGAGCTGTTTTTT
J: TRBJ2-2
D: .
size: .
V: TRBV7-2

CDR3: CASSWTGGYNQPQHF
DNA: TGTGCCAGCAGCTGGACAGGGGGATACAATCAGCCCCAGCATTTT
J: TRBJ1-5
D: TRBD1
size: .
V: TRBV5-6

CDR3: CASSETRGGTLYEQYF
DNA: TGTGCCAGCAGTGAAACGCGAGGGGGGACTCTCTACGAGCAGTACTTC
J: TRBJ2-7
D: .
size: .
V: TRBV2

CDR3: CASSTAYEQYF
DNA: TGTGCCAGCAGTACAGCTTACGAGCAGTACTTC
J: TRBJ2-7
D: .
size: .
V: TRBV6-6

CDR3: CASSLIPSGGYTF
DNA: TGTGCCAGCAGCTTGATTCCCTCCGGTGGCTACACCTTC
J: TRBJ1-2
D: .
size: .
V: TRBV5-4

CDR3: CASSLIQANTEAFF
DNA: TGTGCCAGCAGCTTAATTCAAGCGAACACTGAAGCTTTCTTT
J: TRBJ1-1
D: .
size: .
V: TRBV7-9

CDR3: CSVEGEGPGQGPPWNTEAFF
DNA: TGCAGCGTTGAAGGGGAGGGGCCGGGACAGGGTCCCCCATGGAACACTGAAGCTTTCTTT
J: TRBJ1-1
D: TRBD1
size: .
V: TRBV29-1

CDR3: CASSSQWQKNTEAFF
DNA: TGTGCCAGCAGCAGCCAATGGCAGAAGAACACTGAAGCTTTCTTT
J: TRBJ1-1
D: .
size: .
V: TRBV27

CDR3: CASSSTSGRAANEQYF
DNA: TGTGCCAGCAGTTCGACTAGCGGGAGGGCCGCCAACGAGCAGTACTTC
J: TRBJ2-7
D: TRBD2
size: .
V: TRBV6-5

CDR3: CASIGSLVFSTNEKLFF
DNA: TGTGCCAGCATAGGCAGTCTCGTATTTTCAACTAATGAAAAACTGTTTTTT
J: TRBJ1-4
D: .
size: .
V: TRBV2

CDR3: CASSLLDRDAYNEQFF
DNA: TGTGCCAGCAGCTTGCTGGACAGGGACGCCTACAATGAGCAGTTCTTC
J: TRBJ2-1
D: TRBD1
size: .
V: TRBV5-4

CDR3: CASSLGRASAYEQYF
DNA: TGTGCCAGCAGCTTGGGGCGGGCTAGCGCGTACGAGCAGTACTTC
J: TRBJ2-7
D: .
size: .
V: TRBV5-6

CDR3: CASTLTGKGSSGNTIYF
DNA: TGTGCCAGTACTCTGACAGGGAAAGGGAGCTCTGGAAACACCATATATTTT
J: TRBJ1-3
D: TRBD1
size: .
V: TRBV19

CDR3: CASSLGRGSGNTIYF
DNA: TGCGCCAGCAGCTTGGGTAGGGGGTCTGGAAACACCATATATTTT
J: TRBJ1-3
D: .
size: .
V: TRBV5-1

CDR3: CASSRRGSNQPQHF
DNA: TGTGCCAGCAGCCGCAGGGGTAGCAATCAGCCCCAGCATTTT
J: TRBJ1-5
D: .
size: .
V: TRBV5-6

CDR3: CASSDWREGAYGYTF
DNA: TGTGCCAGCAGTGATTGGAGGGAGGGGGCCTATGGCTACACCTTC
J: TRBJ1-2
D: TRBD1
size: .
V: TRBV2

CDR3: CSVSTGMNTEAFF
DNA: TGCAGCGTGTCGACAGGGATGAACACTGAAGCTTTCTTT
J: TRBJ1-1
D: TRBD1
size: .
V: TRBV29-1

CDR3: CASSMGLAPAYEQYF
DNA: TGTGCCAGCTCCATGGGACTAGCGCCAGCCTACGAGCAGTACTTC
J: TRBJ2-7
D: TRBD2
size: .
V: TRBV18

CDR3: CASSLVGGQGVGYTF
DNA: TGCGCCAGCAGCTTGGTAGGGGGACAGGGAGTTGGCTACACCTTC
J: TRBJ1-2
D: TRBD1
size: .
V: TRBV5-1

CDR3: CASSQEPTQGYSPLHF
DNA: TGCGCCAGCAGCCAAGAACCCACCCAGGGCTACTCACCCCTCCACTTT
J: TRBJ1-6
D: .
size: once
V: TRBV4-3

CDR3: CASRLDGDYGYTF
DNA: TGTGCCAGCAGGTTGGACGGAGACTATGGCTACACCTTC
J: TRBJ1-2
D: .
size: once
V: TRBV28

CDR3: CASSYSGGSYEQYF
DNA: TGTGCCAGCAGTTACTCAGGGGGCTCCTACGAGCAGTACTTC
J: TRBJ2-7
D: .
size: .
V: TRBV6-5

CDR3: CASSPGGDGFGYTF
DNA: TGTGCCAGCAGCCCAGGGGGAGATGGATTTGGCTACACCTTC
J: TRBJ1-2
D: TRBD1
size: few
V: TRBV7-3